These 18 T cell receptor beta chains were sequenced from one sample in a study of T-cell memory formation after mild COVID-19. TCRdb re-called the 5' RACE reads with MiXCR, one entry per CDR3 protein. The table includes about 410,000 distinct CDR3 sequences, 18% detected once. Input material: PBMCs or a T cell subset sorted from them (not recorded which). The receptors stem from a man aged 18 to 29 who had mild COVID-19 (a few samples of this study predate the infection). Cell type and time point are not known.

The chain recombines TRBV12-3 or TRBV12-4 with TRBJ1-1; 7 bases align to TRBD1. Trimming took 5 bases from V and 4 from J; bases not matched to a gene: 7. CDR3 size: 14 residues. CDR3 nucleotide sequence: TGTGCCAGCAGTCTGGGAGCAGGGGGCACTGAAGCTTTCTTT. As protein: CASSLGAGGTEAFF.

This clonotype has more than one count but fewer than ten. The chain links TRBV5-1 to TRBJ2-7; 11 positions agree with TRBD1. V was pared by 4 bases and J by 3 bases, with 6 bases of the junction left unmatched. The CDR3 contains 15 residues. CDR1 SGHRS and CDR2 YFSETQ come from the germline V gene. The CDR3 loop is CASSPAGTGGYEQYF. The CDR3 DNA is TGCGCCAGCAGCCCGGCCGGGACAGGGGGCTACGAGCAGTACTTC.

The chain carries TRBV5-4 and TRBJ2-5; TRBD2 aligns across 8 bases. The ends lost 2 bases at V and 4 bases at J; junction bases unmatched: 7. CDR3 length equals 15 residues. Germline V lookup: CDR1 SGHNT, CDR2 YYREEE (reference sequence). The DNA of the CDR3 is TGTGCCAGCAGCTTCGGGGGGGCGGCTGGAGAGACCCAGTACTTC. Its protein product is CASSFGGAAGETQYF.

The chain couples TRBV20-1 to TRBJ2-3; no clear D. The V gene's germline CDR1 is DFQATT and CDR2 SNEGSKA (reference sequence). This CDR3 is 12 amino acids long. Deletions cut 8 bases from V and 0 bases from J, with 9 bases between. CDR3 sequence reads: CSTTPSTDTQYF. CDR3 coding DNA: TGCAGTACGACTCCCAGCACAGATACGCAGTATTTT.

The CDR3, as DNA: TGCGCCAGCAGCTTGGTAGGACAGGGGCATGAAGCTTTCTTT. The encoded protein is CASSLVGQGHEAFF. The chain recombines TRBV5-1 with TRBJ1-1; the match to TRBD1 covers 9 bases. V dropped 0 bases and J dropped 7; count of bases not matched to a gene: 4. This CDR3 has 14 residues. CDR1 and CDR2 (germline): SGHRS, YFSETQ.

The CDR3: CASSQERQENQPQHF. The DNA for the CDR3 is TGCGCCAGCAGCCAAGAAAGGCAAGAAAATCAGCCCCAGCATTTT. J is TRBJ1-5 and V is TRBV4-1; the D is unclear. The V end lost 0 bases, the J end lost 4 bases, and 10 bases lay between the germline ends. Germline lookup yields CDR1 MGHRA and CDR2 YSYEKL. CDR3 length: 15 amino acids.

The CDR3 DNA follows: TGTGCCAGCAGCTCCGGGACAGGATGGGGGGAGACCCAGTACTTC. This gives the protein CASSSGTGWGETQYF. This sequence joins TRBV5-5 and TRBJ2-5; 8 bases match TRBD1. The germline V gene has CDR1 SGHKS and CDR2 YYEKEE (reference sequence). The CDR3 consists of 15 residues. J gave up 5 bases and V 3 bases, and 9 bases lay outside the gene matches. The full variable domain, rest sourced from reference TRBV5-5 and TRBJ2-5, is DAGVTQSPTHLIKTRGQQVTLRCSPISGHKSVSWYQQVLGQGPQFIFQYYEKEERGRGNFPDRFSARQFPNYSSELNVNALLLGDSALYLCASSSGTGWGETQYFGPGTRLLVL.

This clonotype was seen only a few times. J is TRBJ1-1 and V is TRBV5-1; D remains unclear. V lost 4 bases and J lost 0, with 16 bases in between. CDR1 and CDR2 (germline): SGHRS, YFSETQ. This CDR3 has 16 residues. The CDR3 DNA reads as TGCGCCAGCAGCGACGTAACGGGCACTATGAACACTGAAGCTTTCTTT. It is translated as CASSDVTGTMNTEAFF.

This clonotype was observed a few times. The rearrangement joins TRBV7-2 to TRBJ2-3; 9 positions match TRBD2. Germline V gives CDR1 SGHTA, CDR2 FQGNSA. After removal of 5 bases from V and 6 bases from J, the junction contained 12 bases not matched to a gene. The CDR3 is 16 amino acids. CDR3 DNA: TGTGCCAGCAGCCCCTTGGGCGGGGGGGCCCGGGATACGCAGTATTTT. Its protein is CASSPLGGGARDTQYF.

The V gene is TRBV5-1, the J gene TRBJ2-1, with 10 bases matching TRBD1. The length of the CDR3 is 16 residues. Germline values: CDR1 SGHRS, CDR2 YFSETQ. V lost 4 bases, J lost 4 bases, and 8 bases stayed unmatched. The CDR3 region has the DNA TGCGCCAGCAGCCCTACGACAGGGGGCGGATACAATGAGCAGTTCTTC. It codes for CASSPTTGGGYNEQFF. The full variable domain, completed using reference TRBV5-1 and TRBJ2-1, is KAGVTQTPRYLIKTRGQQVTLSCSPISGHRSVSWYQQTPGQGLQFLFEYFSETQRNKGNFPGRFSGRQFSNSRSEMNVSTLELGDSALYLCASSPTTGGGYNEQFFGPGTRLTVL.

This clonotype was found a few times. V and J are TRBV6-2 or TRBV6-3 and TRBJ1-1; D perhaps matches TRBD1 (5 bases). The CDR3 extends over 16 amino acids. Germline lookup yields CDR1 MNHEY and CDR2 SVGEGT. V lost 4 bases and J lost 4, with 19 bases in between. CDR3 bases: TGTGCCAGCAGTTGGAGGTCTTGGGGCGCCGGCACTGAAGCTTTCTTT. Its protein product is CASSWRSWGAGTEAFF.

With regard to this clonotype: A junction end diverges from the germline sequence, so it may reflect a read error. V is TRBV12-3 or TRBV12-4 and J is TRBJ1-1, with 9 bases that match TRBD1. The CDR3 sequence is 14 residues long. CDR3 loop: CARSYRGRRERAFF. CDR3 nucleotides: TGTGCCAGAAGTTACAGGGGGCGTAGGGAAAGAGCTTTCTTT.

The chain links TRBV4-2 to TRBJ1-5; a weak D match, TRBD1 (5 bases). The CDR3 contains 16 residues. The germline CDR1 and CDR2 sequences are LGHNA and YNFKEQ. Trimming took off 4 bases at V and 0 bases at J, with 13 bases between the two ends. The CDR3 region has the DNA TGTGCCAGCAGCCTGGGGGGGACTTATAGCAATCAGCCCCAGCATTTT. This translates into CASSLGGTYSNQPQHF.

J is TRBJ2-2 and V is TRBV25-1; tentatively, D is TRBD1 (7 bases). V was shortened by 6 bases and J by 4 bases, with 21 bases between the two germline ends. Germline V lookup: CDR1 MGHDK, CDR2 SYGVNS. The CDR3 spans 17 residues. The CDR3 here is CASSEIKDRRGTGELFF. CDR3 in DNA: TGTGCCAGCAGCGAAATTAAGGACAGGCGGGGCACCGGGGAGCTGTTTTTT.

The chain combines TRBV6-5 with TRBJ2-2; D call uncertain. Germline lookup yields CDR1 MNHEY and CDR2 SVGAGI. This CDR3 contains 14 residues. V was cut by 2 bases and J by 4 bases, with 8 bases left in between. This CDR3 is CASSYQIGTGELFF. The DNA for the CDR3 is TGTGCCAGCAGTTACCAGATAGGCACCGGGGAGCTGTTTTTT.

This chain links TRBV28 with TRBJ2-3; 8 bases are shared with TRBD1. The germline gives CDR1 MDHEN, CDR2 SYDVKM. The CDR3 has 14 residues. J lost 2 bases, V lost 6 bases, and 4 bases had no gene match. CDR3 residues: CASRQTGATDTQYF. CDR3 sequence (DNA): TGTGCCAGCAGACAGACAGGGGCCACAGATACGCAGTATTTT. Filled out from reference TRBV28 and TRBJ2-3, the complete variable domain reads DVKVTQSSRYLVKRTGEKVFLECVQDMDHENMFWYRQDPGLGLRLIYFSYDVKMKEKGDIPEGYSVSREKKERFSLILESASTNQTSMYLCASRQTGATDTQYFGPGTRLTVL.

The sample holds a few counts of this clonotype. CDR3 nucleotides: TGTGCCTGGGGAAGAGGAGCCAAAAACATTCAGTACTTC. It yields the protein CAWGRGAKNIQYF. The V gene is TRBV30, the J gene TRBJ2-4, with D unresolved. Germline V gene data show CDR1 as GTSNPN and CDR2 as SVGIG (reference sequence). The CDR3 contains 13 residues. V was clipped by 5 bases and J by 0 bases, with 8 bases between them.

The V gene is TRBV20-1, the J gene TRBJ2-1; D is perhaps TRBD2 (7 bases). Deletions cut 0 bases from V and 8 bases from J, with 8 bases between. The germline V gene has CDR1 DFQATT and CDR2 SNEGSKA (reference sequence). The CDR3 is 12 residues long. CDR3 residues: CSAREGGDEQFF. CDR3 DNA: TGCAGTGCTAGAGAAGGGGGGGATGAGCAGTTCTTC.